Listed below are T cell receptor beta chains from one sample, sequenced in a study of graft-versus-host responses after intestinal transplantation. TCRdb's copy holds only in-frame clones and misses some; the assay was immunoSEQ multiplex PCR. The profile shows 6,500 to 9,500 clones, approximately 30% of them singletons. The source was alloreactive CD4+ T cells from a mixed lymphocyte reaction culture, collected before intestinal transplant. The receptors were gathered from a human patient who received an intestinal transplant. The CDR3 runs from the conserved cysteine through the conserved F or W. A D gene is named only where the DNA matches it firmly. Size is stated for part of the rows, as once, few or many counts, or as a class when the clone is expanded.

J | size | D | V | DNA | CDR3
TRBJ2-1 | - | - | TRBV28 | TGTGCCAGCAGTTCCCCTGTGAATGAGCAGTTCTTC | CASSSPVNEQFF
TRBJ2-1 | - | - | TRBV5-4 | TGTGCCAGCAGCTCCCGCACAAGCTCCTACAATGAGCAGTTCTTC | CASSSRTSSYNEQFF
TRBJ2-3 | - | - | TRBV15 | TGTGCCACCCAGGACGGGGGTACAGATACGCAGTATTTT | CATQDGGTDTQYF
TRBJ2-4 | few | - | TRBV19 | TGTGCCAGTAGTTATCTGGGGGCGGGAGCCAAAAACATTCAGTACTTC | CASSYLGAGAKNIQYF
TRBJ2-1 | few | TRBD1 | TRBV6-1 | TGTGCCAGCATTCTCAGACAGGGGATATACAATGAGCAGTTCTTC | CASILRQGIYNEQFF
TRBJ1-5 | - | - | TRBV18 | TGTGCCAGCTCACCAGGTCGGCAGGGGAATCAGCCCCAGCATTTT | CASSPGRQGNQPQHF
TRBJ2-7 | - | TRBD1 | TRBV5-1 | TGCGCCAGCAGCCCTGGACAGGGGATTGCCCCCGAGCAGTACTTC | CASSPGQGIAPEQYF
TRBJ2-1 | few | - | TRBV30 | TGTGCCTGGAGTGTACGAGGCGGGGTGCTATACAATGAGCAGTTCTTC | CAWSVRGGVLYNEQFF
TRBJ2-2 | once | TRBD1 | TRBV4-2 | TGTGCCAGCAGCCAAGTCATTGGGACAGGGATGACCGGGGAGCTGTTTTTT | CASSQVIGTGMTGELFF
TRBJ1-3 | few | - | TRBV10-3 | TGTGCCACCCAGGGCTCTGGAAACACCATATATTTT | CATQGSGNTIYF
TRBJ2-5 | - | - | TRBV28 | TGTGCCAGCAGTAGGCCGGGACTCCAAGAGACCCAGTACTTC | CASSRPGLQETQYF
TRBJ1-4 | medium-sized | - | TRBV7-8 | TGTGCCAGCAGCCCATCGGGGGGTGAAAAACTGTTTTTT | CASSPSGGEKLFF
TRBJ2-7 | medium-sized | TRBD1 | TRBV10-1 | TGCGCCAGCAGCCTACAGGGGGCAGGTGAGCAGTACTTC | CASSLQGAGEQYF
TRBJ2-2 | - | TRBD2 | TRBV7-3 | TGTGCCAGCAGCTTGAATAGCGGGAAGGAGGTGGGTACCGGGGAGCTGTTTTTT | CASSLNSGKEVGTGELFF
TRBJ1-2 | - | - | TRBV9 | TGTGCCAGCAGCGTAGGAGTAGGGCAGGGGAACTATGGCTACACCTTC | CASSVGVGQGNYGYTF
TRBJ2-5 | many | TRBD2 | TRBV5-1 | TGCGCCAGCAGCTTGGCACAGGGCTCAGTAGCGGGAGCTCTGGAGACCCAGTACTTC | CASSLAQGSVAGALETQYF
TRBJ2-1 | few | TRBD2 | TRBV18 | TGTGCCAGCTCCGCTAGCGGGAGGGCCTACAATGAGCAGTTCTTC | CASSASGRAYNEQFF
TRBJ2-3 | - | - | TRBV27 | TGTGCCAGCAGTTTTTTAGGGGCCGGTCGGACAGATACGCAGTATTTT | CASSFLGAGRTDTQYF
TRBJ2-7 | - | TRBD1 | TRBV5-1 | TGCGCCAGCAGCCCCCTACAGGGGACCCACGAGCAGTACTTC | CASSPLQGTHEQYF
TRBJ2-3 | few | TRBD1 | TRBV5-4 | TGTGCCAGCAGCTTGGAAGACAGGGCGCCCACAGATACGCAGTATTTT | CASSLEDRAPTDTQYF
TRBJ1-1 | few | - | TRBV6-5 | TGTGCCAGCAGTCTGGGACAAACGGAAGCTTTCTTT | CASSLGQTEAFF
TRBJ2-2 | - | TRBD2 | TRBV28 | TGTGCCAGCAGTTTACTAGCGGGGGGGGTTGCCGGGGAGCTGTTTTTT | CASSLLAGGVAGELFF
TRBJ2-5 | - | - | TRBV25-1 | TGTGCCAGCTCAGTGATGAGCGAAGGCGAGACCCAGTACTTC | CASSVMSEGETQYF
TRBJ1-5 | - | TRBD1 | TRBV6-5 | TGTGCCAGCAGTTACGGACAGGGCACAGGTCAGCCCCAGCATTTT | CASSYGQGTGQPQHF
TRBJ2-1 | - | - | TRBV4-1 | TGCGCCAGCAGCCGAGTGTTGGGCTACAACTCCTACAATGAGCAGTTCTTC | CASSRVLGYNSYNEQFF
TRBJ2-7 | - | TRBD1 | TRBV28 | TGTGCCAGCAGATCCACAGGGGGCCCAACCTACGAGCAGTACTTC | CASRSTGGPTYEQYF
TRBJ1-1 | - | - | TRBV2 | TGTGCCAGCAGTGAAAACAGTGACACTGAAGCTTTCTTT | CASSENSDTEAFF
TRBJ1-2 | - | TRBD1 | TRBV29-1 | TGCAGCGTTGATGTCGGGACAGGGGCCGGCTATGGCTACACCTTC | CSVDVGTGAGYGYTF
TRBJ2-1 | few | - | TRBV7-9 | TGTGCCAGCAGCTTACAACAGGGACGCAATGAGCAGTTCTTC | CASSLQQGRNEQFF
TRBJ2-2 | medium-sized | - | TRBV5-1 | TGCGCCAGCAGCTTCAACAGGCTCACCGGGGAGCTGTTTTTT | CASSFNRLTGELFF
TRBJ2-7 | few | - | TRBV28 | TGTGCCAGCAGTTTGTCTTCCGAGCAGTACTTC | CASSLSSEQYF
TRBJ2-2 | - | TRBD1 | TRBV11-2 | TGTGCCAGCAGCCGAAGACAGGGTATCCCACCCGGGGAGCTGTTTTTT | CASSRRQGIPPGELFF
TRBJ2-7 | few | - | TRBV9 | TGTGCCAGCAGCGTAGACCCAGATTCCTACGAGCAGTACTTC | CASSVDPDSYEQYF
TRBJ2-2 | few | - | TRBV7-9 | TGTGCCAGCAGGCATCGAGGCACCGGGGAGCTGTTTTTT | CASRHRGTGELFF
TRBJ1-4 | - | - | TRBV29-1 | TGCAGCGTTGAGCTAGTACCGGTGAATGAAAAACTGTTTTTT | CSVELVPVNEKLFF
TRBJ2-7 | few | TRBD1 | TRBV5-4 | TGTGCCAGCAGCCCCGGGACAGCGAGCTCCTACGAGCAGTACTTC | CASSPGTASSYEQYF
TRBJ2-7 | - | TRBD2 | TRBV9 | TGTGCCAGCAGCCCACCAGCGGGGACGACCTACGAGCAGTACTTC | CASSPPAGTTYEQYF
TRBJ1-6 | medium-sized | - | TRBV27 | TGTGCCAGCAGTTTTGGTGGACAGTATAATTCACCCCTCCACTTT | CASSFGGQYNSPLHF
TRBJ2-3 | once | TRBD1 | TRBV19 | TGTGCCAGTAGTATGAAACAGGGGGTAACAGATACGCAGTATTTT | CASSMKQGVTDTQYF
TRBJ2-7 | - | TRBD2 | TRBV11-3 | TGTGCCAGCAGCTTTTCTAGCGGAACAGGATACGAGCAGTACTTC | CASSFSSGTGYEQYF
TRBJ2-3 | - | TRBD1 | TRBV18 | TGTGCCAGCTCACCACTCCCAAACAGGGGAGGCACAGATACGCAGTATTTT | CASSPLPNRGGTDTQYF
TRBJ2-3 | - | - | TRBV28 | TGTGCCAGCACCGAGACAGATACGCAGTATTTT | CASTETDTQYF
TRBJ2-1 | - | TRBD2 | TRBV27 | TGTGCCAGCAGTTTACAGACTAGCGGGAGGAACAATGAGCAGTTCTTC | CASSLQTSGRNNEQFF
TRBJ1-6 | few | - | TRBV28 | TGTGCCAGCAGTTTCTCAGGAAGCTCCTATAATTCACCCCTCCACTTT | CASSFSGSSYNSPLHF
TRBJ1-6 | few | - | TRBV30 | TGTGCCTGGAGTGGAGGCAGGGCCTATAATTCACCCCTCCACTTT | CAWSGGRAYNSPLHF
TRBJ2-2 | medium-sized | - | TRBV5-6 | TGTGCCAGCAGCTTCCAGCGAGGGTACACCGGGGAGCTGTTTTTT | CASSFQRGYTGELFF
TRBJ1-5 | - | - | TRBV27 | TGTGCCAGCAGTTTAGATTTAGAAACCTTTCAGCCCCAGCATTTT | CASSLDLETFQPQHF
TRBJ2-7 | - | - | TRBV20-1 | TGCAGTGCCTTTAACGTGCGGGAGCAGTACTTC | CSAFNVREQYF
TRBJ2-7 | medium-sized | - | TRBV5-6 | TGTGCCAGCAGCTTATATGACGAGCAGTACTTC | CASSLYDEQYF
TRBJ1-1 | - | TRBD1 | TRBV18 | TGTGCCAGCTCACCCGGACAGGCCCAGGGGGGCACTGAAGCTTTCTTT | CASSPGQAQGGTEAFF
TRBJ2-7 | medium-sized | - | TRBV6-1 | TGTGCCAGCAGTGAAACGCGGTACGAGCAGTACTTC | CASSETRYEQYF
TRBJ1-1 | few | - | TRBV28 | TGTGCCAGCAGTTTATGGTCAGGGTCGATGAACACTGAAGCTTTCTTT | CASSLWSGSMNTEAFF
TRBJ2-7 | few | TRBD2 | TRBV27 | TGTGCCAGCAGTTTATCTCCAGCGGGGGGCTACGAGCAGTACTTC | CASSLSPAGGYEQYF
TRBJ1-4 | medium-sized | TRBD1 | TRBV5-6 | TGTGCCAGCAGCCCGACAGGGGTGGGAACTAATGAAAAACTGTTTTTT | CASSPTGVGTNEKLFF
TRBJ1-2 | - | TRBD1 | TRBV4-1 | TGCGCCAGCAGCCAAGTGGGCCAGGGGGCGGGTGGCTACACCTTC | CASSQVGQGAGGYTF
TRBJ1-4 | - | TRBD1 | TRBV29-1 | TGCAGCGTACAGGACAGGGACGAGGAAAAACTGTTTTTT | CSVQDRDEEKLFF
TRBJ1-5 | medium-sized | - | TRBV2 | TGTGCCAGCGTAACGGGACTCGGGGGGCCCCAGCATTTT | CASVTGLGGPQHF
TRBJ1-1 | - | TRBD1 | TRBV2 | TGTGCCAGCCCCGTTGACAGGGAGAGTGAAGCTTTCTTT | CASPVDRESEAFF
TRBJ1-1 | - | - | TRBV28 | TGTGCCAGCAGTTTAGGGGGCGGAACGAACACTGAAGCTTTCTTT | CASSLGGGTNTEAFF